The rows below give T cell receptor beta chains drawn from one sample of a study of cytomegalovirus exposure and HLA in healthy donors. TCRdb keeps only in-frame clones here, not all; method: immunoSEQ multiplex PCR. This table holds some 150,000 clones, roughly four fifths found once. The source material was PBMCs. These receptors came from a man in his 60s in good health and CMV-seronegative. The CDR3 runs from the conserved cysteine through the conserved F or W. D genes are given only for firm matches. Size is stated for part of the rows, as once, few or many counts, or as a class when the clone is expanded.

- | TRBJ1-2 | TRBD1 | TRBV7-9 | TGTGCCAGCAGCTATGGGACAGGTAGTGGCTACACCTTC | CASSYGTGSGYTF
few | TRBJ2-1 | TRBD2 | TRBV7-9 | TGTGCCAGCAGCCCCAAGGGACTAGCGGGAGTCCGTGAGCAGTTCTTC | CASSPKGLAGVREQFF
- | TRBJ1-1 | - | TRBV19 | TGTGCCAGTAGTATAGATCTCTCGGGGGGGGCGGAAGCTTTCTTT | CASSIDLSGGAEAFF
- | TRBJ1-2 | - | TRBV7-9 | TGTGCCAGCAGCTTAGGCACAGGGAACGTCTATGGCTACACCTTC | CASSLGTGNVYGYTF
- | TRBJ1-5 | - | TRBV12-5 | TGTGCTAGTGTCGCGGGGGGGCGATCGGTGGGATACAGCAATCAGCCCCAGCATTTT | CASVAGGRSVGYSNQPQHF
- | TRBJ1-4 | - | TRBV25-1 | TGTGCCAGCAGTGCCGGGCGGAGGTTTACTGAAAAACTGTTTTTT | CASSAGRRFTEKLFF
- | TRBJ2-7 | - | TRBV6-1 | TGTGCCAGCAGTGACGGCGGACAATCCTACGAGCAGTACTTC | CASSDGGQSYEQYF
- | TRBJ2-5 | TRBD1 | TRBV4-3 | TGCGCCAGCAGCCAAGATACGACAGGGCCCGGAACCCAGTACTTC | CASSQDTTGPGTQYF
- | TRBJ2-1 | - | TRBV7-9 | TGTGCCAGCCCGGCAGGTAGCTCCTACAATGAGCAGTTCTTC | CASPAGSSYNEQFF
- | TRBJ2-2 | TRBD2 | TRBV9 | TGTGCCAGCAGCGTACCTAGCGGGAGGTTGGGCACCGGGGAGCTGTTTTTT | CASSVPSGRLGTGELFF
- | TRBJ2-5 | TRBD2 | TRBV6-6 | TGTGCCAGCAGACTACCGGGGGGACAAGAGACCCAGTACTTC | CASRLPGGQETQYF
once | TRBJ2-1 | TRBD2 | TRBV9 | TGTGCCAGCAGCCCCGACCCAGCGGGACTCAATGAGCAGTTCTTC | CASSPDPAGLNEQFF
- | TRBJ1-1 | - | TRBV27 | TGTGCCAGCGGCTACCCGGGGGGTGACGCTTTCTTT | CASGYPGGDAFF
- | TRBJ2-7 | - | TRBV10-3 | TGTGCCATCAGTGACCCGGGGTCCCCCTCGGTGCAGTACTTC | CAISDPGSPSVQYF
- | TRBJ2-1 | TRBD2 | TRBV7-9 | TGTGCCAGCAGCCCCCGGACTAGCGGTAATGAGCAGTTCTTC | CASSPRTSGNEQFF
- | TRBJ2-1 | TRBD1 | TRBV7-2 | TGTGCCAGCAGCCCCCGACAGGGCCCCTACAATGAGCAGTTCTTC | CASSPRQGPYNEQFF
- | TRBJ1-6 | TRBD1 | TRBV5-1 | TGCGCCAGCAGCGAGAGACAGGGGTCGGGGAATTCACCCCTCCACTTT | CASSERQGSGNSPLHF
- | TRBJ2-7 | - | TRBV5-6 | TGTGCCAGCAGCTCCTCAACAGGCTTAGCCTACGAGCAGTACTTC | CASSSSTGLAYEQYF
- | TRBJ1-6 | - | TRBV6-5 | TGTGCCAGCAGTCCCACGGGGGGTGACAATTCACCCCTCCACTTT | CASSPTGGDNSPLHF
- | TRBJ2-3 | TRBD1 | TRBV7-9 | TGTGCCAGCAGCTTAGACCCACAGGGGGATACGCAGTATTTT | CASSLDPQGDTQYF
- | TRBJ2-5 | TRBD1 | TRBV7-9 | TGTGCCAGCAGCCTGGGACAGGGGGAAGAGACCCAGTACTTC | CASSLGQGEETQYF
once | TRBJ2-3 | - | TRBV6-5 | TGTGCCAGCAGACCACTAGGGACTAGCACAGATACGCAGTATTTT | CASRPLGTSTDTQYF
once | TRBJ2-2 | - | TRBV6-5 | TGTGCCAGCAGTAGGGACTCGAACACCGGGGAGCTGTTTTTT | CASSRDSNTGELFF
few | TRBJ2-7 | TRBD2 | TRBV6-6 | TGTGCCAGCAGCCCCCGCGGAGAGCGGGAGACTTACGAGCAGTACTTC | CASSPRGERETYEQYF
- | TRBJ2-7 | TRBD1 | TRBV11-1 | TGTGCCAGCAGCCCGGCGGGACAGGTCTACGAGCAGTACTTC | CASSPAGQVYEQYF
- | TRBJ1-1 | - | TRBV29-1 | TGCAGCGTTAAGTCAATCCCGAGCACTGAAGCTTTCTTT | CSVKSIPSTEAFF
- | TRBJ2-3 | - | TRBV5-4 | TGTGCCAGCAGCCGACCCGAGGGCACAGATACGCAGTATTTT | CASSRPEGTDTQYF